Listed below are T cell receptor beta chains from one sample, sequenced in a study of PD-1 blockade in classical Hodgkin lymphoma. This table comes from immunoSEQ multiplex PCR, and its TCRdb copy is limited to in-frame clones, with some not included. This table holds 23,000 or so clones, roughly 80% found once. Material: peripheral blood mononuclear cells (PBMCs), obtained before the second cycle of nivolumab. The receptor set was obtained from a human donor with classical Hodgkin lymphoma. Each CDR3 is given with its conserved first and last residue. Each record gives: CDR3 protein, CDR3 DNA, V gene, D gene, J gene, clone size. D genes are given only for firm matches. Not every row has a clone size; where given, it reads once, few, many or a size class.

cdr3_aa: CASSLARGEQFF
cdr3_nt: TGCGCCAGCAGCTTGGCCCGGGGTGAGCAGTTCTTC
v_call: TRBV5-1
d_call: .
j_call: TRBJ2-1
clone_size: .

cdr3_aa: CASSPPDRGERREKLFF
cdr3_nt: TGTGCCAGCTCACCACCCGACAGGGGGGAGCGTAGAGAAAAACTGTTTTTT
v_call: TRBV18
d_call: TRBD1
j_call: TRBJ1-4
clone_size: .

cdr3_aa: CASIQAGPLYEQYF
cdr3_nt: TGTGCCAGTATCCAAGCGGGCCCCTTATACGAGCAGTACTTC
v_call: TRBV2
d_call: .
j_call: TRBJ2-7
clone_size: once

cdr3_aa: CASSYSRARDTQYF
cdr3_nt: TGTGCCAGCAGTTACTCGAGGGCGCGGGATACGCAGTATTTT
v_call: TRBV6-5
d_call: .
j_call: TRBJ2-3
clone_size: .

cdr3_aa: CASSRDRVPFF
cdr3_nt: TGTGCCAGCAGCCGCGACAGGGTTCCGTTCTTC
v_call: TRBV7-2
d_call: TRBD1
j_call: TRBJ2-1
clone_size: .

cdr3_aa: CAAAMGMGQPQHF
cdr3_nt: TGTGCAGCCGCTATGGGGATGGGTCAGCCCCAGCATTTT
v_call: TRBV19
d_call: .
j_call: TRBJ1-5
clone_size: .

cdr3_aa: CASSLVGTGMNTEAFF
cdr3_nt: TGTGCCAGCAGCTTGGTCGGGACAGGGATGAACACTGAAGCTTTCTTT
v_call: TRBV5-6
d_call: TRBD1
j_call: TRBJ1-1
clone_size: .

cdr3_aa: CASRVFGGAKFF
cdr3_nt: TGTGCCAGCAGAGTGTTCGGGGGGGCTAAATTCTTC
v_call: TRBV27
d_call: TRBD2
j_call: TRBJ2-1
clone_size: .

cdr3_aa: CASSSRDRGKFYEQYF
cdr3_nt: TGTGCCAGTAGTTCCCGGGACAGGGGGAAATTCTACGAGCAGTACTTC
v_call: TRBV19
d_call: TRBD1
j_call: TRBJ2-7
clone_size: .

cdr3_aa: CASSLNSGNTIYF
cdr3_nt: TGTGCCAGCAGCTTAAATTCTGGAAACACCATATATTTT
v_call: TRBV13
d_call: .
j_call: TRBJ1-3
clone_size: .

cdr3_aa: CASSLGGHYEQYF
cdr3_nt: TGTGCCAGCAGCTTAGGCGGACACTACGAGCAGTACTTC
v_call: TRBV7-2
d_call: .
j_call: TRBJ2-7
clone_size: .

cdr3_aa: CASSPDSSNQPQHF
cdr3_nt: TGTGCCAGCTCACCTGACAGTAGCAATCAGCCCCAGCATTTT
v_call: TRBV18
d_call: .
j_call: TRBJ1-5
clone_size: .

cdr3_aa: CASSPLNRGTGLSPLHF
cdr3_nt: TGTGCCAGCTCACCACTAAACCGGGGGACAGGGTTGTCACCCCTCCACTTT
v_call: TRBV18
d_call: TRBD1
j_call: TRBJ1-6
clone_size: .

cdr3_aa: CASSDGGGYEQYF
cdr3_nt: TGTGCCAGCAGTGACGGTGGAGGCTACGAGCAGTACTTC
v_call: TRBV6-1
d_call: .
j_call: TRBJ2-7
clone_size: few

cdr3_aa: CASSQVPYRDSYNEQFF
cdr3_nt: TGCGCCAGCAGCCAAGTCCCATACAGGGATTCCTACAATGAGCAGTTCTTC
v_call: TRBV4-1
d_call: .
j_call: TRBJ2-1
clone_size: .

cdr3_aa: CASSRRVMNTEAFF
cdr3_nt: TGTGCCAGCAGCCGGAGAGTTATGAACACTGAAGCTTTCTTT
v_call: TRBV7-9
d_call: .
j_call: TRBJ1-1
clone_size: .

cdr3_aa: CASSLAGDSQETQYF
cdr3_nt: TGTGCCAGCAGCTTGGCGGGGGACTCCCAAGAGACCCAGTACTTC
v_call: TRBV5-5
d_call: .
j_call: TRBJ2-5
clone_size: .

cdr3_aa: CATSLGGGQLDKLFF
cdr3_nt: TGTGCCACCAGCCTAGGGGGGGGGCAACTGGACAAACTGTTTTTT
v_call: TRBV15
d_call: .
j_call: TRBJ1-4
clone_size: .

cdr3_aa: CASSPRGIGTDTQYF
cdr3_nt: TGCGCCAGCAGCCCTCGGGGAATCGGCACAGATACGCAGTATTTT
v_call: TRBV4-1
d_call: .
j_call: TRBJ2-3
clone_size: .

cdr3_aa: CAWSVRYEQYF
cdr3_nt: TGTGCCTGGAGCGTTAGGTACGAGCAGTACTTC
v_call: TRBV30
d_call: .
j_call: TRBJ2-7
clone_size: few

cdr3_aa: CASSSVVSSFSPLHF
cdr3_nt: TGTGCCAGCAGTTCCGTCGTTTCGTCTTTCTCACCCCTCCACTTT
v_call: TRBV28
d_call: .
j_call: TRBJ1-6
clone_size: few

cdr3_aa: CASSQGLVYSPLHF
cdr3_nt: TGTGCCAGCAGCCAGGGCCTGGTCTACTCACCCCTCCACTTT
v_call: TRBV14
d_call: .
j_call: TRBJ1-6
clone_size: .

cdr3_aa: CASSSGLGLATNEKLFF
cdr3_nt: TGTGCCAGCAGCTCCGGACTGGGGTTAGCAACTAATGAAAAACTGTTTTTT
v_call: TRBV7-2
d_call: .
j_call: TRBJ1-4
clone_size: .

cdr3_aa: CASSDIRGQETQYF
cdr3_nt: TGTGCCAGCAGTGATATTCGGGGCCAAGAGACCCAGTACTTC
v_call: TRBV6-1
d_call: .
j_call: TRBJ2-5
clone_size: .

cdr3_aa: CAISESAGAYSNQPQHF
cdr3_nt: TGTGCCATCAGTGAATCGGCAGGGGCGTATAGCAATCAGCCCCAGCATTTT
v_call: TRBV10-3
d_call: .
j_call: TRBJ1-5
clone_size: few

cdr3_aa: CASSHNSYGYTF
cdr3_nt: TGCGCCAGCAGCCATAACAGCTATGGCTACACCTTC
v_call: TRBV4-3
d_call: .
j_call: TRBJ1-2
clone_size: once

cdr3_aa: CASSLRTSSYNSPLHF
cdr3_nt: TGTGCCAGCAGCTTAAGGACTAGCTCCTATAATTCACCCCTCCACTTT
v_call: TRBV7-9
d_call: .
j_call: TRBJ1-6
clone_size: .

cdr3_aa: CASSEWGRGYEQYF
cdr3_nt: TGTGCCAGCAGTGAATGGGGCAGGGGATACGAGCAGTACTTC
v_call: TRBV6-1
d_call: .
j_call: TRBJ2-7
clone_size: .

cdr3_aa: CASSPTPPMGNIYF
cdr3_nt: TGTGCCAGCTCACCCACTCCTCCCATGGGGAACATATATTTT
v_call: TRBV18
d_call: .
j_call: TRBJ1-3
clone_size: .

cdr3_aa: CASSDLLGDPTDTQYF
cdr3_nt: TGCGCCAGCAGTGATTTGTTAGGGGACCCCACAGATACGCAGTATTTT
v_call: TRBV10-2
d_call: .
j_call: TRBJ2-3
clone_size: .

cdr3_aa: CAWKGSGWADTQYF
cdr3_nt: TGTGCCTGGAAGGGGTCAGGGTGGGCAGATACGCAGTATTTT
v_call: TRBV30
d_call: .
j_call: TRBJ2-3
clone_size: few

cdr3_aa: CASSPANPWEDLGNTEAFF
cdr3_nt: TGTGCCAGCAGCCCTGCCAATCCCTGGGAGGATCTAGGGAACACTGAAGCTTTCTTT
v_call: TRBV2
d_call: .
j_call: TRBJ1-1
clone_size: .

cdr3_aa: CASRTTGGVNTGELFF
cdr3_nt: TGCGCCAGCAGGACCACAGGGGGTGTTAACACCGGGGAGCTGTTTTTT
v_call: TRBV5-1
d_call: TRBD1
j_call: TRBJ2-2
clone_size: .

cdr3_aa: CASSYRQLATEAFF
cdr3_nt: TGTGCCAGCAGTTACAGGCAGCTTGCCACTGAAGCTTTCTTT
v_call: TRBV6-5
d_call: .
j_call: TRBJ1-1
clone_size: .

cdr3_aa: CASSQDRAYQPQHF
cdr3_nt: TGCGCCAGCAGCCAAGACAGGGCGTATCAGCCCCAGCATTTT
v_call: TRBV4-3
d_call: .
j_call: TRBJ1-5
clone_size: .

cdr3_aa: CASSLDGWATTNEKLFF
cdr3_nt: TGTGCCAGCAGCTTAGACGGGTGGGCAACAACTAATGAAAAACTGTTTTTT
v_call: TRBV11-2
d_call: .
j_call: TRBJ1-4
clone_size: .

cdr3_aa: CASSLAGDRETQYF
cdr3_nt: TGTGCCAGCAGCTTAGCCGGGGACAGGGAGACCCAGTACTTC
v_call: TRBV13
d_call: TRBD1
j_call: TRBJ2-5
clone_size: .

cdr3_aa: CASSLGPEQYF
cdr3_nt: TGTGCCAGCAGCTTAGGGCCGGAGCAGTACTTC
v_call: TRBV7-3
d_call: .
j_call: TRBJ2-7
clone_size: .

cdr3_aa: CASSLEIGRDTEAFF
cdr3_nt: TGTGCCAGCAGCTTGGAGATAGGGCGGGACACTGAAGCTTTCTTT
v_call: TRBV5-5
d_call: .
j_call: TRBJ1-1
clone_size: .

cdr3_aa: CASSLNEGTEAFF
cdr3_nt: TGTGCCAGCAGCTTAAATGAGGGGACTGAAGCTTTCTTT
v_call: TRBV7-8
d_call: .
j_call: TRBJ1-1
clone_size: .

cdr3_aa: CASSFRDRAYEQYF
cdr3_nt: TGCGCCAGCAGCTTCCGGGACAGGGCCTACGAGCAGTACTTC
v_call: TRBV5-1
d_call: TRBD1
j_call: TRBJ2-7
clone_size: .

cdr3_aa: CASSLSGVSYEQYF
cdr3_nt: TGCGCCAGCAGTTTGAGCGGGGTCTCCTACGAGCAGTACTTC
v_call: TRBV10-2
d_call: TRBD2
j_call: TRBJ2-7
clone_size: .